The 22 T cell receptor beta chains listed next were all sequenced from one sample in a study of radiotherapy plus CTLA-4 blockade in lung cancer. This table comes from immunoSEQ multiplex PCR, and its TCRdb copy is limited to in-frame clones, with some not included. The repertoire holds roughly 90,000 clones, with 78% as singletons. Sequencing was performed on peripheral blood, taken from a patient treated with radiotherapy plus ipilimumab. These receptors were collected from a human donor with non-small cell lung cancer who had a partial response to radiotherapy plus ipilimumab. Some clones in this sample may be carry-over from other donors' samples.

The chain combines TRBV5-1 with TRBJ2-3; 7 positions match TRBD1. The CDR3 covers 16 residues. Germline CDR1 SGHRS, CDR2 YFSETQ. The V and J ends lost 4 bases and 0 bases, in that order; junction bases with no gene match: 8. CDR3 sequence: CASSRGGGRSTDTQYF. The CDR3 DNA follows: TGCGCCAGCAGCCGAGGGGGCGGCAGAAGCACAGATACGCAGTATTTT. The entire variable domain, with the rest obtained from reference TRBV5-1 and TRBJ2-3, is as follows: KAGVTQTPRYLIKTRGQQVTLSCSPISGHRSVSWYQQTPGQGLQFLFEYFSETQRNKGNFPGRFSGRQFSNSRSEMNVSTLELGDSALYLCASSRGGGRSTDTQYFGPGTRLTVL.

This clone appeared a few times. The DNA for the CDR3 is TGTGCCAGCAAGGGGGACAGGGTCAATGAGCAGTTCTTC. Amino acids: CASKGDRVNEQFF. V is TRBV25-1 and J is TRBJ2-1, with 9 bases identical to TRBD1. The CDR3 has 13 residues. J gave up 6 bases and V 7 bases, and 4 bases lay outside the gene matches. CDR1 and CDR2 from the germline V gene are MGHDK and SYGVNS.

In its sample, this clone was seen a few times. J is TRBJ2-3 and V is TRBV7-9, with 9 bases fitting TRBD1. This CDR3 contains 15 residues. J lost 0 bases, V lost 4 bases, and 2 bases had no gene match. Germline V CDR1 and CDR2: SEHNR, FQNEAQ (reference sequence). The CDR3 DNA follows: TGTGCCAGCAGCTGGACAGGGGCTAGCACAGATACGCAGTATTTT. It is translated as CASSWTGASTDTQYF.

The chain couples TRBV5-3 to TRBJ2-7; D may be TRBD2 (6 bases). TRBV5-3 is known as an ORF, though its function is uncertain. The CDR3 totals 17 residues. With 4 bases removed from V and 0 bases from J, the gap between germline ends came to 20 bases. CDR3 coding DNA: TGTGCCAGAAGCCCAACCCCCGGGGGACGGACCTCCTACGAGCAGTACTTC. Amino acids: CARSPTPGGRTSYEQYF.

This chain connects TRBV15 to TRBJ2-3; D not certain. CDR1 is LNHNV and CDR2 is YYDKDF in the germline V gene (reference sequence). V gave up 1 base and J gave up 6 bases, with 14 bases separating them. CDR3 length: 15 residues. This CDR3 reads CATSRGATAADTQYF. CDR3 nucleotide sequence: TGTGCCACCAGCAGAGGGGCGACGGCCGCCGATACGCAGTATTTT. Full variable domain (remainder filled in from reference TRBV15 and TRBJ2-3): DAMVIQNPRYQVTQFGKPVTLSCSQTLNHNVMYWYQQKSSQAPKLLFHYYDKDFNNEADTPDNFQSRRPNTSFCFLDIRSPGLGDTAMYLCATSRGATAADTQYFGPGTRLTVL.

The V gene is TRBV19, the J gene TRBJ1-1, with D perhaps matching TRBD1 (5 bases). The CDR3 loop spans 13 amino acids. Germline values: CDR1 LNHDA, CDR2 SQIVND (reference sequence). Trimming stripped 4 bases from V and 4 bases from J, with 10 bases between. This chain's CDR3 is CASSSRGVTEAFF. The CDR3 nucleotides are TGTGCCAGTAGTAGTCGGGGGGTCACTGAAGCTTTCTTT.

In nucleotides, the CDR3 is TGTGCCAGCAGCTTAGATGCAGGAGGTATTGAAGCTTTCTTT. It codes for CASSLDAGGIEAFF. The chain is built from TRBV11-2 and TRBJ1-1, with unresolved D. The length of the CDR3 is 14 residues. Germline CDR1 SGHAT, CDR2 FQNNGV. V was cut by 0 bases and J by 7 bases, with 12 bases left in between.

The J gene is TRBJ2-5, the V gene TRBV30, with 7 bases that match TRBD2. Germline V gene lookup returns CDR1 GTSNPN and CDR2 SVGIG (reference sequence). Trimming took 0 bases from V and 2 from J; bases not matched to a gene: 9. The CDR3 extends over 16 amino acids. The CDR3, as DNA: TGTGCCTGGAGTGTATTCCCTAGCGGACCTCAAGAGACCCAGTACTTC. Residues: CAWSVFPSGPQETQYF.

The V call is TRBV7-3, the J call TRBJ1-5; no definite D call. Trimming took 2 bases from V and 5 from J, leaving 13 bases between them. The CDR3 runs 15 residues. Germline loops: CDR1 SGHTA, CDR2 FQGTGA. The CDR3 loop is CASSLGGVPDQPQHF. DNA for the CDR3: TGTGCCAGCAGCTTAGGTGGAGTCCCGGATCAGCCCCAGCATTTT.

The chain is built from TRBV7-2 and TRBJ1-2; maybe TRBD1 (6 bases). The CDR3 sequence is 15 residues long. Trimming removed 2 bases at V and 8 bases at J, with 18 bases between. Looked up from germline, CDR1 is SGHTA and CDR2 is FQGNSA. The CDR3 here is CASSLHPGQFGGYTF. The CDR3 DNA follows: TGTGCCAGCAGCTTACACCCTGGACAGTTCGGGGGCTACACCTTC.

The J gene is TRBJ1-3, the V gene TRBV9, with D unclear. Germline loops: CDR1 SGDLS, CDR2 YYNGEE. This CDR3 has 15 residues. With 4 bases removed from V and 0 bases from J, the gap between germline ends came to 11 bases. CDR3 sequence: CASSTLMSSGNTIYF. In DNA form, the CDR3 reads TGTGCCAGCAGCACGCTGATGAGCTCTGGAAACACCATATATTTT.

CDR3 nucleotide sequence: TGTGCCAGTCGCCCCCGAGGACAGGGGGCCGGCACTGAAGCTTTCTTT. Translation: CASRPRGQGAGTEAFF. V and J are TRBV27 and TRBJ1-1; 11 bases match TRBD1. This CDR3 comprises 16 residues. Trimming took 9 bases from V and 4 from J; bases not matched to a gene: 13. Germline lookup yields CDR1 MNHEY and CDR2 SMNVEV (reference sequence).

This clone was seen only a few times. The rearrangement links TRBV6-1 to TRBJ2-5, with D maybe TRBD2 (5 bases). V lost 6 bases, J lost 7 bases, and 18 bases lay in between. In germline, CDR1 is MNHNS, CDR2 SASEGT. There are 14 residues in the CDR3. CDR3 nucleotides: TGTGCCAGCAGCCCCGGCCACGGGGTTGGGACCCAGTACTTC. Translated, it gives CASSPGHGVGTQYF.

The J gene is TRBJ1-2, the V gene TRBV5-1, with no clear D. The CDR3 loop spans 14 amino acids. Germline V lookup: CDR1 SGHRS, CDR2 YFSETQ. Trimming pared 2 bases from V and 3 bases from J, leaving 11 bases between. CDR3 sequence: CASSLFGSYYGYTF. The CDR3 region has the DNA TGCGCCAGCAGCTTATTCGGGAGTTACTATGGCTACACCTTC.

The J gene is TRBJ2-3, the V gene TRBV7-2; the D is unclear. The germline CDR1 and CDR2 sequences are SGHTA and FQGNSA. The CDR3 has 13 amino acids. V shed 8 bases and J shed 9 bases, with 18 bases lying between them. The chain's CDR3 is CASDSPPVITQYF. The CDR3 DNA sequence: TGTGCCAGCGACTCCCCTCCCGTGATCACGCAGTATTTT.

This clone was observed a handful of times. The chain links TRBV5-1 to TRBJ2-2; 11 bases agree with TRBD2. V shed 4 bases, J shed 4 bases, and the junction held 3 bases outside the gene matches. From germline, CDR1 is SGHRS and CDR2 YFSETQ. The CDR3 runs to 15 residues. The CDR3 here is CASSKTSGTTGELFF. The CDR3 nucleotides read TGCGCCAGCAGCAAGACTAGCGGGACCACCGGGGAGCTGTTTTTT.

This clone was observed a few times. The chain carries TRBV20-1 and TRBJ2-1; D is undetermined. V gave up 4 bases and J gave up 9 bases, with 10 bases separating them. The CDR3 has 11 residues. CDR1 is DFQATT, CDR2 SNEGSKA, per germline (reference sequence). The CDR3 loop reads CSATRRSEQFF. The DNA of the CDR3 is TGCAGTGCTACCAGACGGAGTGAGCAGTTCTTC.

The chain couples TRBV27 to TRBJ2-3, with TRBD2 identical over 11 bases. V gave up 6 bases and J gave up 2 bases; unmatched junction bases: 7. CDR3 length: 16 residues. Germline V gives CDR1 MNHEY, CDR2 SMNVEV (reference sequence). The CDR3 nucleotides read TGTGCCAGCAGCCGCCGACTAGCGGGATACACAGATACGCAGTATTTT. Amino acids: CASSRRLAGYTDTQYF.

The chain links TRBV5-1 to TRBJ2-1, with 10 bases lining up with TRBD2. Trimming at V came to 0 bases and at J to 7 bases, leaving 7 bases not matched to a gene. Per the germline V gene, CDR1 is SGHRS and CDR2 is YFSETQ. This CDR3 is 16 amino acids long. The CDR3 sequence: CASSLEYSGRGNEQFF. Here the CDR3 DNA reads TGCGCCAGCAGCTTGGAATACAGCGGGAGGGGGAATGAGCAGTTCTTC.

This chain joins TRBV19 and TRBJ1-2; maybe TRBD1 (6 bases). The germline gives CDR1 LNHDA, CDR2 SQIVND (reference sequence). There are 14 residues in the CDR3. V was trimmed by 5 bases and J by 5 bases, leaving 15 bases between them. The CDR3 is CASSLSGEHYGYTF. In DNA form, the CDR3 reads TGTGCCAGTAGTCTTTCAGGGGAACATTATGGCTACACCTTC. Together with reference TRBV19 and TRBJ1-2, the CDR3 gives the full variable domain: DGGITQSPKYLFRKEGQNVTLSCEQNLNHDAMYWYRQDPGQGLRLIYYSQIVNDFQKGDIAEGYSVSREKKESFPLTVTSAQKNPTAFYLCASSLSGEHYGYTFGSGTRLTVV.

The chain joins TRBV19 to TRBJ1-5; D gene uncertain. CDR3 length: 14 amino acids. Germline lookup yields CDR1 LNHDA and CDR2 SQIVND (reference sequence). The V end was cut by 5 bases, the J end by 2 bases, with 10 bases between. The CDR3 region has the DNA TGTGCCAGTAGTTCTAGAGTTGGCAATCAGCCCCAGCATTTT. This codes for CASSSRVGNQPQHF.

The V gene is TRBV5-8, the J gene TRBJ1-5, with TRBD1 matching 10 bases. V lost 4 bases and J lost 6; bases outside the gene matches: 7. The CDR3 has 15 amino acids. The germline V gene encodes CDR1 SGHTS and CDR2 YDEGEE. The CDR3 sequence is CASSRGQGLSQPQHF. DNA of the CDR3: TGTGCCAGCAGCAGGGGACAGGGGTTGAGTCAGCCCCAGCATTTT.